This T cell receptor beta chain was profiled in a study of CXCR3-negative and CXCR3-positive naive CD8 T cells. Overall study results and limits: For CXCR3-positive naive cells, TRB CDR3s were more hydrophobic than those of CXCR3-negative naive cells.

Libraries of TRB cDNA were made by 5' RACE and carried UMIs. TCRdb re-called the 5' RACE reads; every CDR3 protein appears as one record, without DNA. The data show 55,000 to 70,000 distinct CDR3 sequences, and the top ten clones hold approximately 0.76%. The germline CDR1 and CDR2 sequences are LGHNA and YSLEER. This CDR3 contains 14 residues. To note about this clonotype: Antigen specificity is unknown.

The sample was naive CXCR3+ CD8+ T cells from blood. Specified subset: CD45RO-CCR7+CD27+CD95- naive CD8+ T cells expressing CXCR3 (TNR3+). The rearrangement uses TRBV4-3 and TRBJ2-1. This clonotype was obtained from a human donor in good health. Some clones in this sample may be carry-over from other donors' samples. CDR3 loop: CASSQEHAHNEQFF.